Sequencing of this T cell receptor (beta chain) was carried out in a study of beta chain features in type 1 diabetes. Turning to the study itself: The number of sorted cells examined across all samples was some 99 million.

Expressed TCRB transcripts were sequenced because the entire RNA isolate underwent reverse transcription. Sequencing was performed with immunoSEQ multiplex PCR; in TCRdb, only in-frame clones are kept and a portion is missing. The sample carries about 650,000 clones, 9.5% to 15% recorded once. Concerning this clone itself: Its target is not known.

The CDR3 extends over 16 amino acids. Germline V gene sequence: CDR1 SGDLS, CDR2 YYNGEE. V dropped 0 bases and J dropped 2; count of bases not matched to a gene: 3. Whole-study results and caveats: Any role of HLA type in TCRB rearrangement remained unresolved here. It was possible that PCR favored shorter templates, equally so in patients and controls. Moderate but significant shortening of TCRB CDR3s was recorded in all four CD4+ subsets from Type 1 diabetes patients. Sequencing from cDNA could over-represent high-TCR-expressing cells.

The rearrangement uses TRBV9 and TRBJ2-3, with TRBD2 identical over 10 bases. Material for sequencing was naive CD4+ T cells from blood. This receptor was identified in a man aged 25-45 years with type 1 diabetes. CDR3 amino acids: CASSVELAGATDTQYF. DNA of the CDR3: TGTGCCAGCAGCGTAGAGCTAGCGGGGGCCACAGATACGCAGTATTTT.